Sequencing of this TCR beta chain was carried out in a study of Graves' ophthalmopathy and Graves' hyperthyroidism. This clonotype has ten or more counts. The antigen is unknown. Study-wide results and limits: The model predicted ophthalmopathy progression with 70.59% sensitivity and less than 80% specificity.

A duration under 3 months, NOSPECS ≥4, CAS ≥3 and moderate-to-severe activity characterized the donors with ophthalmopathy. J lost 3 bases, V lost 9 bases, and 7 bases had no gene match. The CDR3 has 15 residues. Germline V gives CDR1 LNHNV, CDR2 YYDKDF (reference sequence). RNA served as the template for amplifying TCR beta CDR3 regions. After a first-round RT-PCR with HTBI primers, a second-round multiplex PCR was run. Using its own MiXCR run on the multiplex PCR reads, TCRdb lists one record per CDR3 protein. The sample yields under 200,000 distinct CDR3 sequences, 30% to 45% seen once. Sequencing was performed on peripheral blood. This sequence was found in a woman aged 40 to 50 with Graves' ophthalmopathy. V is TRBV15 and J is TRBJ2-6; 8 bases match TRBD1. The CDR3 region has the DNA TGTGCCACGGCAAACAGGGGGGATGGGGCCAACGTCCTGACTTTC. It encodes CATANRGDGANVLTF.